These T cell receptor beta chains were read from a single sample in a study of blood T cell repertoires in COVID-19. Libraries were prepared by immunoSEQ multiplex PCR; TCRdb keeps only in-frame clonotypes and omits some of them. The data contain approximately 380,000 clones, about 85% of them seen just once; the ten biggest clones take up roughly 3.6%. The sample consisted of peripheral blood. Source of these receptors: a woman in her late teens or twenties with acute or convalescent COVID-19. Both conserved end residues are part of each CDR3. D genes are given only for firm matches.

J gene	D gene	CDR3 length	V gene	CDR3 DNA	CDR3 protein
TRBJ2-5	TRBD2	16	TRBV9	TGTGCCAGCAGCCCCACCGGACTAGCGGGCGAAGAGACCCAGTACTTC	CASSPTGLAGEETQYF
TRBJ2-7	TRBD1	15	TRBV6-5	TGTGCCAGCAGGGATGAGGGGGCTAATCCCTACGAGCAGTACTTC	CASRDEGANPYEQYF
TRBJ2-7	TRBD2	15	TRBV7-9	TGTGCCAGCAGTCCTAGCGGGGGCTTCTCCTACGAGCAGTACTTC	CASSPSGGFSYEQYF
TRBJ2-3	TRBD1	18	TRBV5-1	TGCGCCAGCAGCTTGGCATTGCCGGGACAGGGGTCTCTAGATACGCAGTATTTT	CASSLALPGQGSLDTQYF
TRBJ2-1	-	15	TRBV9	TGTGCCAGCAGCGTATTCTGGGGAGTTGACAATGAGCAGTTCTTC	CASSVFWGVDNEQFF
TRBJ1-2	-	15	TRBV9	TGTGCCAGCAGCGTAGATAAAGACAATAACTATGGCTACACCTTC	CASSVDKDNNYGYTF
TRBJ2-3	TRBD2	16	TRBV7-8	TGTGCCAGCAGCTTAGCAGCGGGAGGCTCCACAGATACGCAGTATTTT	CASSLAAGGSTDTQYF
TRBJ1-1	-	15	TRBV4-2	TGTGCCAGCAGCCAAGAAGCAGGACTCTCCCCTGAAGCTTTCTTT	CASSQEAGLSPEAFF
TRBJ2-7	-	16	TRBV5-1	TGCGCCAGCAGCTTGTATTACAGCTCGAGCTCCTACGAGCAGTACTTC	CASSLYYSSSSYEQYF
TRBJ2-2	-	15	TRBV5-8	TGTGCCAGCAGCCGCGGGGACAGGAACACCGGGGAGCTGTTTTTT	CASSRGDRNTGELFF
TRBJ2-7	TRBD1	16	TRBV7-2	TGTGCCAGCAGCCCCTTGGGACAGCGCGAACCCTACGAGCAGTACTTC	CASSPLGQREPYEQYF
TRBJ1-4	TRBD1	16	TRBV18	TGTGCCAGCTCACAATCTCGACAGGGGAATAATGAAAAACTGTTTTTT	CASSQSRQGNNEKLFF
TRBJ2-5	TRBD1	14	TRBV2	TGTGCCAGCAGTCCGGGACAGTTTGGAGAGACCCAGTACTTC	CASSPGQFGETQYF
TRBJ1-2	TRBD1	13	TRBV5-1	TGCGCCAGCAGCCCCGGGACAGATGCTGGCTACACCTTC	CASSPGTDAGYTF